The rows below give T cell receptor beta chains drawn from one sample of a study of Ad26.COV2.S vaccination and SARS-CoV-2 variants. Sequenced by immunoSEQ multiplex PCR; TCRdb stores in-frame clones only, minus some. This sample has over 400,000 clones, with around 92% found just once. The input for sequencing was peripheral blood, taken in a trial of Ad26.COV2.S vaccine versus placebo. These TCRs come from a person between 18 and 60 years old who received the Ad26.COV2.S COVID-19 vaccine or a placebo. Both conserved end residues are part of each CDR3. D genes are given only for firm matches. The size field is filled for only some rows; it gives once, few, many or a size class.

>TRBV28|TRBJ2-7|-|TRBD1
TGTGCCAGCAGTTTATGGAGCCCCGGGACAGGACACTACGAGCAGTACTTC
CASSLWSPGTGHYEQYF
>TRBV30|TRBJ1-5|-|TRBD1
TGTGCCTGGAGCGGGCGGACAGGGAATAATCAGCCCCAGCATTTT
CAWSGRTGNNQPQHF
>TRBV6-5|TRBJ2-7|-|TRBD2
TGTGCCAGCAAACTAGCGGGGGGGATCGCGTACGAGCAGTACTTC
CASKLAGGIAYEQYF
>TRBV10-3|TRBJ1-2|-|TRBD1
TGTGCCATCAGTGAGAATGACAGGGGATACTATGGCTACACCTTC
CAISENDRGYYGYTF
>TRBV11-2|TRBJ2-5|-|-
TGTGCCAGCAGCCTTTTGGGTGGCTGGACCCAGTACTTC
CASSLLGGWTQYF
>TRBV7-9|TRBJ2-5|-|-
TGTGCCAGCAGCAAAAACGATCTTGAGACCCAGTACTTC
CASSKNDLETQYF
>TRBV2|TRBJ1-5|-|-
TGTGCCAGCAGGGGACGGATCAATCAGCCCCAGCATTTT
CASRGRINQPQHF
>TRBV7-9|TRBJ1-5|once|-
TGTGCCAGCAGCGCGGGGAATCAGCCCCAGCATTTT
CASSAGNQPQHF
>TRBV11-2|TRBJ1-1|-|-
TGTGCCAGCAGCTTAGATAAGTGGGAAGGGACTGAAGCTTTCTTT
CASSLDKWEGTEAFF
>TRBV19|TRBJ2-7|-|TRBD2
TGTGCCAGTGCCCGTAGCGGGGGCCCCTACGAGCAGTACTTC
CASARSGGPYEQYF
>TRBV30|TRBJ2-1|-|-
TGTGCCTGGAGTGTGACTCTATCCTCCTACAATGAGCAGTTCTTC
CAWSVTLSSYNEQFF
>TRBV18|TRBJ2-7|-|-
TGTGCCAGCTCGCCCAGGACTAACGGGAACGAGCAGTACTTC
CASSPRTNGNEQYF
>TRBV21-1|TRBJ2-5|once|-
TGTGCCAGCAGCAAGGCAAGGAAGGGGTCGGAGGACCAAGAGACCCAGTACTTC
CASSKARKGSEDQETQYF
>TRBV25-1|TRBJ1-1|-|-
TGTGCCAGCAGTGAATCTACTGAAGCTTTCTTT
CASSESTEAFF
>TRBV19|TRBJ2-7|-|-
TGTGCCAGTAGTATAAGTGGGACCGGCTACGAGCAGTACTTC
CASSISGTGYEQYF
>TRBV2|TRBJ2-3|-|-
TGTGCCCATGGCACAGATACGCAGTATTTT
CAHGTDTQYF
>TRBV12-5|TRBJ2-5|once|-
TGTGCTAGTGGTTTAGGGGTTCGGCAGTACTTC
CASGLGVRQYF
>TRBV29-1|TRBJ2-7|-|-
TGCAGCGGGGGGACACCAGTGGAGCAGTACTTC
CSGGTPVEQYF
>TRBV30|TRBJ1-4|-|-
TGTGCCTGGAGCCCCAGTGCAACTAATGAAAAACTGTTTTTT
CAWSPSATNEKLFF
>TRBV2|TRBJ2-1|-|TRBD2
TGTGCCACCGGGACTAGCGGGTCTCGCTCCTACAATGAGCAGTTCTTC
CATGTSGSRSYNEQFF
>TRBV25-1|TRBJ1-4|-|-
TGTGCCAGCAGTGAAAATGAAAAACTGTTTTTT
CASSENEKLFF
>TRBV30|TRBJ1-6|-|-
TGTGCCTGGAGTCGACTCTGGGGGAGCTCCTATAATTCACCCCTCCACTTT
CAWSRLWGSSYNSPLHF
>TRBV10-3|TRBJ1-1|once|-
TGTGCCATCAGTGATTTCCGGACGGGGATGAACACTGAAGCTTTCTTT
CAISDFRTGMNTEAFF
>TRBV4-1|TRBJ1-6|-|TRBD1
TGCGCCAGCAGCCAAGAAGGACAGGGGGCTAATTCACCCCTCCACTTT
CASSQEGQGANSPLHF
>TRBV28|TRBJ2-7|-|-
TGTGCCAGCAGTTTAGGGCCATCTCCTTCCTACGAGCAGTACTTC
CASSLGPSPSYEQYF
>TRBV11-3|TRBJ2-1|-|-
TGTGCCAGCAGCTTGGGCGGCTTTAATGAGCAGTTCTTC
CASSLGGFNEQFF
>TRBV11-2|TRBJ2-7|-|-
TGTGCCAGCAGCTCCCCGTTAAGACCGACCTACGAGCAGTACTTC
CASSSPLRPTYEQYF
>TRBV5-1|TRBJ2-1|once|-
TGCGCCAGCAGCTTGGCCGAAAACCCTGAGCAGTTCTTC
CASSLAENPEQFF
>TRBV5-1|TRBJ2-3|-|-
TGCGCCAGCAGCTTGTACGGTACAGATACGCAGTATTTT
CASSLYGTDTQYF
>TRBV6-2/TRBV6-3|TRBJ1-2|few|-
TGTGCCAGCAGCCCAGCTAGGACACCCCCGTACTATGGCTACACCTTC
CASSPARTPPYYGYTF
>TRBV10-2|TRBJ1-5|-|TRBD1
TGCGCCAGCGCCCCGTGGGACAGGGGGGTCAATCAGCCCCAGCATTTT
CASAPWDRGVNQPQHF
>TRBV5-1|TRBJ2-3|-|-
TGCGCCAGCAGCTTCCAGGGGCCAGATACGCAGTATTTT
CASSFQGPDTQYF
>TRBV28|TRBJ2-1|once|-
TGTGCCGGAGCCTCGGCGGGCTCCTACAATGAGCAGTTCTTC
CAGASAGSYNEQFF
>TRBV7-8|TRBJ1-5|-|-
TGTGCCAGCAGCTTCCGCGTTCGGGAACTCGGTCAGCCCCAGCATTTT
CASSFRVRELGQPQHF
>TRBV12-3/TRBV12-4|TRBJ1-4|-|TRBD1
TGTGCCAGCGCAAGGACAGGGAAGGAAAAACTGTTTTTT
CASARTGKEKLFF
>TRBV7-6|TRBJ1-6|-|-
TGTGCCAGCAGCCCCGCCCAGGGGACACCATCTACTTCACCCCTCCACTTT
CASSPAQGTPSTSPLHF
>TRBV19|TRBJ2-5|once|-
TGTGCCAGTAGCTTGGACTATTTCCAAGAGACCCAGTACTTC
CASSLDYFQETQYF
>TRBV10-3|TRBJ1-6|-|TRBD1
TGTGCCATCCGGCCTCGGACAGGGGATAATTCACCCCTCCACTTT
CAIRPRTGDNSPLHF
>TRBV27|TRBJ1-2|-|-
TGTGCCAGCAGATCAGGGGCCCCCTATGGCTACACCTTC
CASRSGAPYGYTF
>TRBV6-2/TRBV6-3|TRBJ1-5|once|-
TGTGCCAGCAGTTCCCGACAGTTCAATCAGCCCCAGCATTTT
CASSSRQFNQPQHF
>TRBV6-1|TRBJ2-3|-|TRBD1
TGTGCCAGCAGTGCCCCACCAGGGGGTACGGGCACAGATACGCAGTATTTT
CASSAPPGGTGTDTQYF
>TRBV30|TRBJ1-6|-|-
TGTGCCTGGAGTTATAGCTCCTATAATTCACCCCTCCACTTT
CAWSYSSYNSPLHF